This TCR beta chain was identified during a study of identical twins. Notes on the study in general: Out-of-frame alpha sequences shared between twins exhibited an excess of low generation probability. Beta out-of-frame sequences showed weaker excess sharing between twins. Cord blood's abundant beta clonotypes had fewer insertions, unlike memory repertoires.

TCRdb passed the 5' RACE reads through MiXCR, listing each CDR3 protein once. The profile shows about 660,000 distinct CDR3 sequences, 8.5% to 9.5% of them singletons. Germline values: CDR1 KGHDR, CDR2 SFDVKD. This CDR3 region has 14 residues. V was clipped by 3 bases and J by 3 bases, with 7 bases between them. The sample holds a few counts of this clonotype. Its antigen is still unknown. This sample also appeared in a second study, on yellow fever vaccine responses in identical twins. According to that study: Twins' vaccine T cell responses were reported to seem partly convergent and partly personalized.

Sequenced material: PBMCs. The genes are TRBV24-1 and TRBJ2-2, with D possibly being TRBD1 or TRBD2 (5 bases each). The clonotype originates from a woman younger than 35 in good health. The CDR3 bases are TGTGCCACCAGTGATGGGACCGACACCGGGGAGCTGTTTTTT. Its protein product is CATSDGTDTGELFF.